Presented here are 24 T cell receptor beta chains from one specimen sequenced in a study of blood T cell repertoires in COVID-19. The data were produced by immunoSEQ multiplex PCR, yet TCRdb's version contains in-frame clones alone and is incomplete. This table has some 410,000 clones, approximately 87% appearing once. Sequenced sample: PBMCs or T cells enriched from blood (not recorded which). All receptors come from a woman aged 30 to 39 with acute COVID-19.

V usage is TRBV7-3 and J usage is TRBJ1-1; tentative D call: TRBD1 (5 bases). The CDR3 sequence is 14 residues long. Trimming stripped 4 bases from V and 5 bases from J, with 14 bases between. Germline values: CDR1 SGHTA, CDR2 FQGTGA. CDR3 region: CASSSHGGGTEAFF. The CDR3 coding sequence is TGTGCCAGCAGCTCCCATGGGGGGGGTACTGAAGCTTTCTTT.

The chain recombines TRBV3-1 (or the pseudogene TRBV3-2) with TRBJ1-2; no clear D gene. The germline V gene has CDR1 LGHDT and CDR2 YNNKEL (reference sequence). V was shortened by 1 base and J by 4 bases, with 13 bases between the two germline ends. This CDR3 contains 15 residues. For the CDR3, the DNA is TGTGCCAGCAGCCAAGGAAAGGCGACGGGCTATGGCTACACCTTC. Its protein is CASSQGKATGYGYTF.

This chain uses TRBV18 with TRBJ2-3; 7 bases match TRBD1. CDR1 and CDR2 (germline): KGHSH, LQKENI. Trimming cost V 5 bases and J 0 bases; bases outside gene matches: 5. CDR3 length: 15 amino acids. DNA for the CDR3: TGTGCCAGCTCAACCGTCAGGGGGAGCACAGATACGCAGTATTTT. Its protein product is CASSTVRGSTDTQYF.

The J gene is TRBJ1-6, the V gene TRBV12-5; D may be TRBD1 (5 bases). The CDR3 contains 14 residues. Trimming cost V 0 bases and J 7 bases, with 7 bases left between them. Germline CDR1 and CDR2: LGHNT and FRNRAP. The CDR3: CASGLVDRNSPLHF. CDR3 in DNA: TGTGCTAGTGGTTTGGTAGACAGAAATTCACCCCTCCACTTT.

The chain links TRBV9 to TRBJ1-2; TRBD1 aligns across 7 bases. Per the germline V gene, CDR1 is SGDLS and CDR2 is YYNGEE. Trimming at V came to 4 bases and at J to 0 bases, leaving 9 bases not matched to a gene. CDR3 length equals 16 residues. CDR3 DNA sequence: TGTGCCAGCAGCCCGGGGGACAGTGGGGCTAACTATGGCTACACCTTC. Protein: CASSPGDSGANYGYTF.

This clone was found a few times. The rearrangement links TRBV20-1 to TRBJ2-7; possible D gene TRBD2, 5 bases. The CDR3 sequence is 11 residues long. Trimming removed 5 bases from V and 5 bases from J, with 10 bases in between. Per the germline V gene, CDR1 is DFQATT and CDR2 is SNEGSKA (reference sequence). CDR3 loop: CSALTRDEQYF. DNA for the CDR3: TGCAGTGCTCTTACTAGAGACGAGCAGTACTTC.

This rearrangement joins TRBV15 to TRBJ2-3, with 7 nucleotides matching TRBD1. Germline V gives CDR1 LNHNV, CDR2 YYDKDF (reference sequence). The V gene end was trimmed by 2 bases and the J gene end by 3 bases; junction bases not matched to a gene: 2. This CDR3 spans 14 amino acids. The CDR3: CATSRQGETDTQYF. CDR3 nucleotides: TGTGCCACCAGCAGACAGGGGGAAACAGATACGCAGTATTTT.

As for this clone: In the same sample, other DNA sequences code for this CDR3. This chain uses TRBV5-6 with TRBJ2-7, with D uncertain. Trimming stripped 0 bases from V and 4 bases from J, with 8 bases between. This CDR3 spans 13 amino acids. CDR1 and CDR2 from the germline V gene are SGHDT and YYEEEE. The CDR3 spells CASSLGVSYEQYF. CDR3 coding DNA: TGTGCCAGCAGCTTGGGAGTAAGTTACGAGCAGTACTTC.

This chain uses TRBV7-2 with TRBJ2-5; 12 bases match TRBD2. The CDR3 is 17 amino acids. Germline CDR1 reads SGHTA; CDR2 reads FQGNSA. V gave up 5 bases and J gave up 0 bases; unmatched junction bases: 7. The CDR3 DNA sequence: TGTGCCAGCAGCCCGCGGACTAGCGGGGACCACCAAGAGACCCAGTACTTC. Translating gives CASSPRTSGDHQETQYF.

This rearrangement joins TRBV25-1 to TRBJ2-6, with D maybe TRBD1 (6 bases). Trimming left V 5 bases short and J 3 bases short, with 11 bases between. Germline CDR1 reads MGHDK; CDR2 reads SYGVNS. The CDR3 has 15 amino acids. The CDR3 here is CASSREGGGANVLTF. The CDR3 nucleotides are TGTGCCAGCAGTCGAGAAGGGGGTGGGGCCAACGTCCTGACTTTC.

V is TRBV19 and J is TRBJ1-4, with D hard to call. CDR1 LNHDA and CDR2 SQIVND come from the germline V gene (reference sequence). V gave up 8 bases and J gave up 7 bases, with 11 bases separating them. There are 12 residues in the CDR3. CDR3 sequence (DNA): TGTGCCAGTGGTCAGAGGTTTGAAAAACTGTTTTTT. Translation gives CASGQRFEKLFF.

This clone was recorded once. The chain carries TRBV19 and TRBJ1-5, with 8 bases that match TRBD1. V was clipped by 3 bases and J by 7 bases; unmatched bases: 8. Germline V CDR1 and CDR2: LNHDA, SQIVND (reference sequence). This CDR3 region has 15 residues. The CDR3 region is CASSIPDRGDQPQHF. The CDR3 nucleotides read TGTGCCAGTAGTATCCCAGACAGGGGCGACCAGCCCCAGCATTTT.

The chain employs TRBV6-5 and TRBJ1-2; 8 bases match TRBD1. The CDR3 runs 15 residues. The trim removed 7 bases at V and 4 bases at J, leaving 11 bases unmatched. Per germline, CDR1 MNHEY and CDR2 SVGAGI. CDR3 nucleotides: TGTGCCAGCATCCTTGGTTGGCAGGGGGCCTATGGCTACACCTTC. It specifies CASILGWQGAYGYTF.

The chain has TRBV27 and TRBJ1-1, with D perhaps matching TRBD1 (6 bases). The CDR3 is 13 residues long. CDR1 MNHEY and CDR2 SMNVEV come from the germline V gene (reference sequence). V gave up 5 bases and J gave up 4 bases, with 11 bases separating them. The CDR3 loop is CASSPYRATEAFF. CDR3 coding DNA: TGTGCCAGCAGTCCCTACAGGGCCACTGAAGCTTTCTTT.

The chain joins TRBV2 to TRBJ1-1; 7 bases agree with TRBD1. After removal of 6 bases from V and 4 bases from J, the junction contained 11 bases not matched to a gene. This CDR3 contains 15 residues. Germline lookup yields CDR1 SNHLY and CDR2 FYNNEI. The CDR3 DNA reads as TGTGCCAGCAGCCTCCGGCAGACAGGGATCACTGAAGCTTTCTTT. Translating it yields CASSLRQTGITEAFF. Filled out from reference TRBV2 and TRBJ1-1, the complete variable domain reads EPEVTQTPSHQVTQMGQEVILRCVPISNHLYFYWYRQILGQKVEFLVSFYNNEISEKSEIFDDQFSVERPDGSNFTLKIRSTKLEDSAMYFCASSLRQTGITEAFFGQGTRLTVV.

The chain joins TRBV5-6 to TRBJ1-4, with a possible D match to TRBD1 (5 bases). The CDR3 is 15 amino acids. V dropped 1 base and J dropped 5 bases, with 12 bases sitting between them. The V gene's germline CDR1 is SGHDT and CDR2 YYEEEE. Here the CDR3 reads CASSLRQGINEKLFF. The CDR3 bases are TGTGCCAGCAGCTTGAGGCAGGGAATAAATGAAAAACTGTTTTTT.

The chain employs TRBV5-3 and TRBJ1-5; no clear D gene. TRBV5-3 is an ORF for which the function is uncertain. The CDR3 contains 14 residues. The V gene lost 4 bases and the J gene lost 3 bases, with 11 bases spanning the gap. The CDR3 reads CARSPNSINQPQHF. CDR3 DNA sequence: TGTGCCAGAAGCCCTAACTCGATCAATCAGCCCCAGCATTTT.

The J gene is TRBJ1-6, the V gene TRBV6-6; tentatively, D is TRBD1 (6 bases). Germline V gene lookup returns CDR1 MNHNY and CDR2 SVGAGI (reference sequence). This CDR3 has 16 residues. V shed 5 bases and J shed 10 bases, with 21 bases lying between them. CDR3 in amino acids: CASSTGADRRGSPLHF. DNA of the CDR3: TGTGCCAGCAGTACAGGAGCCGACAGGCGAGGGTCACCCCTCCACTTT.

The V call is TRBV29-1, the J call TRBJ1-1; 8 nucleotides align to TRBD1. CDR1 and CDR2 from the germline V gene are SQVTM and ANQGSEA. This CDR3 region has 14 residues. The trim removed 2 bases at V and 4 bases at J, leaving 6 bases unmatched. The CDR3 region has the DNA TGCAGCGTTGAAAAGCAGGGGGCTTTCACTGAAGCTTTCTTT. It is translated as CSVEKQGAFTEAFF.

The chain uses TRBV10-3 and TRBJ1-2; TRBD1 is a possible D gene (5 bases). This CDR3 is built from 13 residues. The V gene lost 8 bases and the J gene lost 2 bases, with 12 bases spanning the gap. Germline V gene lookup returns CDR1 ENHRY and CDR2 SYGVKD. The CDR3: CAIGHPNNYGYTF. The CDR3 DNA follows: TGTGCCATCGGACATCCCAACAACTATGGCTACACCTTC.

Turning to this clone: Mismatch with germline at one junction end may stem from a read error. This chain links TRBV7-2 with TRBJ2-1; TRBD2 aligns across 8 bases. The CDR3 has 16 residues. Germline lookup yields CDR1 SGHTA and CDR2 FQGNSA. Here the CDR3 DNA reads TGTGCCAGCAGCTTAGCGTTGCGGGGGGCCTATAATGAGCAGTTCTTC. This encodes CASSLALRGAYNEQFF.

The rearrangement links TRBV9 to TRBJ2-6; the match to TRBD1 covers 8 bases. The CDR3 is 18 amino acids. Germline loops: CDR1 SGDLS, CDR2 YYNGEE. Trimming at V came to 2 bases and at J to 2 bases, leaving 9 bases not matched to a gene. CDR3 protein: CASSVRQGFVPGANVLTF. Written as DNA, the CDR3 is TGTGCCAGCAGCGTTCGACAGGGGTTCGTCCCTGGGGCCAACGTCCTGACTTTC.

The V and J genes are TRBV28 and TRBJ1-1, with TRBD1 matching 7 bases. The length of the CDR3 is 16 residues. Trimming cost V 2 bases and J 6 bases; bases outside gene matches: 12. Germline CDR1 MDHEN, CDR2 SYDVKM. In nucleotides, the CDR3 is TGTGCCAGCAGTTTAATGGGGATCAAGCAGGGGGCTGAAGCTTTCTTT. Its protein is CASSLMGIKQGAEAFF.

This sequence joins TRBV29-1 and TRBJ2-2; 9 nucleotides align to TRBD1. J lost 0 bases, V lost 7 bases, and 3 bases had no gene match. Germline-derived CDR1 and CDR2 are SQVTM and ANQGSEA. The CDR3 runs to 14 residues. CDR3 bases: TGCAGCGCACAGGGGGCAGCGAACACCGGGGAGCTGTTTTTT. The encoded protein is CSAQGAANTGELFF.